The 24 T cell receptor beta chains presented below share a single source sample, sequenced in a study of cytomegalovirus exposure and HLA in healthy donors. In the PCR, 60 Vbeta and 13 Jbeta primers were used. Some clones are missing from TCRdb's copy, which holds only in-frame ones; the method was immunoSEQ multiplex PCR. The sample records about 150,000 clones, roughly 74% being singletons. Sequenced material: PBMCs. These receptors all stem from a young man in good health and CMV-seronegative.

This chain uses TRBV5-1 with TRBJ2-2; the D gene is possibly TRBD1 (5 bases). The V gene's germline CDR1 is SGHRS and CDR2 YFSETQ. The CDR3 totals 12 residues. Trimming took 5 bases from V and 5 from J, leaving 7 bases between them. The CDR3 loop reads CASRQDTGELFF. For the CDR3, the DNA is TGCGCCAGCAGACAGGATACCGGGGAGCTGTTTTTT.

The V gene is TRBV4-1, the J gene TRBJ2-7, with D possibly being TRBD2 (8 bases). The V end was cut by 3 bases, the J end by 7 bases, with 16 bases between. Germline V gives CDR1 MGHRA, CDR2 YSYEKL. There are 14 residues in the CDR3. For the CDR3, the DNA is TGCGCCAGCAGCCACCTGACAGGGACTAGGGAGCAGTACTTC. It encodes CASSHLTGTREQYF.

The chain joins TRBV15 to TRBJ2-3; possible D gene TRBD1, 5 bases. Germline V lookup: CDR1 LNHNV, CDR2 YYDKDF (reference sequence). V dropped 0 bases and J dropped 2 bases, with 9 bases sitting between them. There are 15 residues in the CDR3. The CDR3 sequence is CATSREGVATDTQYF. The CDR3 bases are TGTGCCACCAGCAGAGAAGGGGTGGCCACAGATACGCAGTATTTT.

The genes are TRBV6-5 and TRBJ1-2, with D possibly being TRBD1 (5 bases). Trimming removed 4 bases from V and 6 bases from J, with 18 bases in between. The germline CDR1 and CDR2 sequences are MNHEY and SVGAGI. The CDR3 is 15 residues long. The CDR3 DNA reads TGTGCCAGCAGTTTCTCATACGGGGGATTGAATGGCTACACCTTC. This gives the protein CASSFSYGGLNGYTF.

Only one count was recorded for this clone. One junction end disagrees with the germline gene, perhaps due to a read error. The chain recombines TRBV5-1 with TRBJ1-1; possibly TRBD1 for D (6 bases). The V gene's germline CDR1 is SGHRS and CDR2 YFSETQ. This CDR3 is 14 amino acids long. CDR3 in DNA: TGCGCCAGCAGCCCCGGGACATTGAACGCTGAAGCTTTCTTT. Protein sequence: CASSPGTLNAEAFF. The whole variable domain, remainder taken from reference TRBV5-1 and TRBJ1-1, is KAGVTQTPRYLIKTRGQQVTLSCSPISGHRSVSWYQQTPGQGLQFLFEYFSETQRNKGNFPGRFSGRQFSNSRSEMNVSTLELGDSALYLCASSPGTLNAEAFFGQGTRLTVV.

About this clone: One end of the junction varies from germline; a read error may be responsible. The chain uses TRBV7-9 and TRBJ1-2; unclear D gene. The germline gives CDR1 SEHNR, CDR2 FQNEAQ (reference sequence). The CDR3 is 12 residues long. The CDR3 DNA sequence: TGTTCCAGCAGCCTGTCACGCGAGGGCTACACCTTC. This translates into CSSSLSREGYTF.

This chain links TRBV5-1 with TRBJ1-1; a possible D gene is TRBD1 (6 bases). Trimming stripped 4 bases from V and 8 bases from J, with 18 bases between. Germline lookup yields CDR1 SGHRS and CDR2 YFSETQ. The CDR3 runs to 14 residues. The CDR3 is CASSLGGGAREAFF. For the CDR3, the DNA is TGCGCCAGCAGCCTTGGCGGGGGCGCCCGAGAAGCTTTCTTT.

This clone was counted once. The CDR3 is CASGQYNEQFF. The DNA of the CDR3 is TGTGCCAGCGGTCAGTACAATGAGCAGTTCTTC. The rearrangement joins TRBV11-2 to TRBJ2-1, with D uncertain. The V end was cut by 8 bases, the J end by 4 bases, with 6 bases between. This CDR3 has 11 residues. Germline loops: CDR1 SGHAT, CDR2 FQNNGV.

This chain links TRBV9 with TRBJ2-6; D unresolved. Germline assignment: CDR1 SGDLS and CDR2 YYNGEE. This CDR3 is 18 amino acids long. The V and J ends lost 0 bases and 0 bases respectively, with 13 bases between them. Here the CDR3 DNA reads TGTGCCAGCAGCGTAGTGCCAGGCCCTCGCTCTGGGGCCAACGTCCTGACTTTC. This codes for CASSVVPGPRSGANVLTF.

V usage is TRBV21-1 and J usage is TRBJ1-5; TRBD1 is taken as the D call from the table, unchecked against the DNA. TRBV21-1 is given as a pseudogene. This CDR3 spans 14 amino acids. The CDR3 loop is CASSKGDRIRPQHF. The CDR3 DNA follows: TGTGCCAGCAGCAAGGGGGACAGGATAAGGCCCCAGCATTTT.

The rearrangement joins TRBV19 to TRBJ2-1, with 7 nucleotides matching TRBD1. CDR1 is LNHDA and CDR2 is SQIVND in the germline V gene (reference sequence). J gave up 0 bases and V 0 bases, and 2 bases lay outside the gene matches. The CDR3 extends over 16 amino acids. The CDR3 protein is CASSIEGQSSYNEQFF. In nucleotides, the CDR3 is TGTGCCAGTAGTATAGAGGGACAGAGCTCCTACAATGAGCAGTTCTTC.

A single count supports this clone. The J gene is TRBJ1-5, the V gene TRBV5-1, with 7 bases lining up with TRBD1. From germline, CDR1 is SGHRS and CDR2 YFSETQ. This CDR3 spans 16 amino acids. Trimming removed 1 base from V and 7 bases from J; junction bases left unmatched: 11. CDR3 sequence reads: CASSLSAGQGDQPQHF. CDR3 in DNA: TGCGCCAGCAGCTTGTCGGCAGGGCAGGGGGACCAGCCCCAGCATTTT.

A few counts support this clone. The rearrangement joins TRBV5-1 to TRBJ2-5; tentatively, D is TRBD1 (6 bases). V shed 0 bases and J shed 2 bases, with 20 bases lying between them. The CDR3 contains 18 residues. The germline V gene has CDR1 SGHRS and CDR2 YFSETQ. CDR3 in amino acids: CASSLVSGTPGWQETQYF. In DNA form, the CDR3 reads TGCGCCAGCAGCTTGGTCTCCGGGACACCGGGTTGGCAAGAGACCCAGTACTTC.

This sequence joins TRBV18 and TRBJ1-2, with TRBD1 identical over 11 bases. V shed 5 bases and J 5 bases; nucleotides not matched to a gene: 4. Per germline, CDR1 KGHSH and CDR2 LQKENI. The CDR3 extends over 14 amino acids. For the CDR3, the DNA is TGTGCCAGCTCAAGTGGACAGGGGGCGTATGGCTACACCTTC. It translates to CASSSGQGAYGYTF.

The rearrangement uses TRBV6-1 and TRBJ1-5, with TRBD1 as a possible D gene (6 bases). The CDR3 is made up of 15 amino acids. Germline loops: CDR1 MNHNS, CDR2 SASEGT. Trimming shortened V by 1 base and J by 7 bases, and 14 bases separated the two germline ends. Written as DNA, the CDR3 is TGTGCCAGCAGTGAAGGCGGGGGGCCATGGCAGCCCCAGCATTTT. Protein: CASSEGGGPWQPQHF.

A few counts support this clone. This chain links TRBV5-6 with TRBJ1-5; 10 nucleotides match TRBD1. V shed 4 bases, J shed 6 bases, and the junction held 7 bases outside the gene matches. Per the germline V gene, CDR1 is SGHDT and CDR2 is YYEEEE. The CDR3 runs 15 residues. The CDR3 loop is CASSPWDRGGQPQHF. The CDR3 DNA follows: TGTGCCAGCAGCCCGTGGGACAGGGGCGGTCAGCCCCAGCATTTT.

The chain couples TRBV9 to TRBJ2-1; 7 bases match TRBD2. With V trimmed by 3 bases and J by 3 bases, 6 bases remained unmatched. The germline V gene has CDR1 SGDLS and CDR2 YYNGEE. The CDR3 contains 15 residues. CDR3 region: CASSGGGGGYNEQFF. In DNA form, the CDR3 reads TGTGCCAGCAGCGGCGGGGGTGGAGGCTACAATGAGCAGTTCTTC.

The CDR3 loop reads CASSLMGGTSTDTQYF. The DNA for the CDR3 is TGTGCCAGCAGCTTAATGGGGGGGACTAGCACAGATACGCAGTATTTT. The chain joins TRBV2 to TRBJ2-3, with 7 positions matching TRBD2. This CDR3 has 16 residues. Trimming removed 6 bases from V and 0 bases from J; junction bases left unmatched: 9. The germline V gene encodes CDR1 SNHLY and CDR2 FYNNEI.

This clone was seen more than once but under ten times. The V gene is TRBV7-2, the J gene TRBJ1-1; the D is unclear. CDR1 and CDR2 (germline): SGHTA, FQGNSA. The CDR3 consists of 12 residues. V dropped 4 bases and J dropped 7 bases, with 10 bases sitting between them. DNA for the CDR3: TGTGCCAGCAGCTCCTCTACAGTTGAAGCTTTCTTT. Protein: CASSSSTVEAFF.

The chain combines TRBV6-1 with TRBJ2-5; D perhaps matches TRBD1 (5 bases). Germline assignment: CDR1 MNHNS and CDR2 SASEGT. The CDR3 runs 14 residues. The V gene lost 6 bases and the J gene lost 5 bases, with 16 bases spanning the gap. For the CDR3, the DNA is TGTGCCAGCAGGGTAAGGGGCCCCCAGGAGACCCAGTACTTC. Translated: CASRVRGPQETQYF.

This clone was detected a few times. V is TRBV6-1 and J is TRBJ2-7; 7 positions match TRBD1. Germline V gene data show CDR1 as MNHNS and CDR2 as SASEGT. The CDR3 contains 15 residues. With 8 bases clipped from V and 2 bases from J, the junction kept 12 bases outside the gene matches. The CDR3 loop is CASLPTMTGPYEQYV. CDR3 bases: TGTGCCAGCCTCCCCACTATGACAGGGCCCTACGAGCAGTACGTC.

J is TRBJ2-3 and V is TRBV7-9; TRBD1 might be the D (5 bases). CDR1 and CDR2 (germline): SEHNR, FQNEAQ (reference sequence). Trimming took off 5 bases at V and 3 bases at J, with 12 bases between the two ends. The CDR3 has 14 amino acids. This CDR3 reads CASSPRTLTDTQYF. Written as DNA, the CDR3 is TGTGCCAGCAGCCCGCGGACACTTACAGATACGCAGTATTTT.

This rearrangement joins TRBV10-3 to TRBJ1-2; TRBD1 might be the D (5 bases). Trimming shortened V by 11 bases and J by 5 bases, and 21 bases separated the two germline ends. CDR3 length: 14 residues. Germline-derived CDR1 and CDR2 are ENHRY and SYGVKD. The CDR3 spells CAFSLGGEYYGYTF. In nucleotides, the CDR3 is TGTGCCTTTAGCCTTGGGGGGGAATATTATGGCTACACCTTC.

The gene calls are TRBV28 and TRBJ2-3; TRBD2 matches 8 bases. Germline CDR1 reads MDHEN; CDR2 reads SYDVKM. V lost 10 bases to trimming and J lost 4 bases; unmatched junction nucleotides: 7. The CDR3 has 13 residues. In nucleotides, the CDR3 is TGTGCCACTCGGGGGGGAGTCCCAGATACGCAGTATTTT. Residues: CATRGGVPDTQYF.